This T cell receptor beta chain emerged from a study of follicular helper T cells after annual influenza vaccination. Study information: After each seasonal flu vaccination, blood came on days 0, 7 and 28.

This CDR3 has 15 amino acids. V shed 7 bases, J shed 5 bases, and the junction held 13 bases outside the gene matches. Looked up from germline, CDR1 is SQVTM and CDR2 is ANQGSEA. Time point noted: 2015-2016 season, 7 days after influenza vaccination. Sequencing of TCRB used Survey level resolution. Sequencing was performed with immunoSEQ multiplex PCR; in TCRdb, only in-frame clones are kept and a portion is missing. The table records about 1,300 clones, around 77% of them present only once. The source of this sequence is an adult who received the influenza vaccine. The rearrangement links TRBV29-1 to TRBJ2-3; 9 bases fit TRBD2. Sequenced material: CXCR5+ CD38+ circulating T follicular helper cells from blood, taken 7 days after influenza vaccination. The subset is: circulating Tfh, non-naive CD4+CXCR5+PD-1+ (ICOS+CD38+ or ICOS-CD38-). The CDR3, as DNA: TGCAGCGCCCCCGGGGGCGGGGGGGCCAGAGATACGCAGTATTTT. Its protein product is CSAPGGGGARDTQYF.